These T cell receptor beta chains were read from a single sample in a study of blood T cell repertoires in COVID-19. The method was immunoSEQ multiplex PCR; TCRdb's version includes in-frame clones alone and lacks a portion of them. The sample lists under 40,000 clones, over 70% occurring once. The sequencing input was peripheral blood. The receptors come from a man at least 80 years old with active COVID-19. Each CDR3 is given with its conserved first and last residue. D genes are given only for firm matches. Only part of the rows carry a size: once, few, many, or a class if the clone is expanded.

CDR3 | DNA | D | size | J | V
CASSLLAGVRDEQFF | TGTGCCAGCAGCTTACTAGCGGGAGTTCGGGATGAGCAGTTCTTC | TRBD2 | NA | TRBJ2-1 | TRBV11-3
CASSDTGIYGYTF | TGTGCCAGCAGTGATACGGGAATTTATGGCTACACCTTC | NA | NA | TRBJ1-2 | TRBV6-1
CASKQGPYEQYF | TGTGCCAGCAAGCAGGGCCCCTACGAGCAGTACTTC | NA | NA | TRBJ2-7 | TRBV6-6
CASSDRGRTDTQYF | TGTGCCAGCAGCGACAGGGGCAGAACAGATACGCAGTATTTT | TRBD1 | once | TRBJ2-3 | TRBV5-4
CASSWALRNEQYF | TGCGCCAGCAGCTGGGCCTTAAGGAACGAGCAGTACTTC | NA | NA | TRBJ2-7 | TRBV5-1
CASSDFWTSGNNEQFF | TGTGCCAGCAGTGATTTCTGGACTAGCGGAAACAATGAGCAGTTCTTC | TRBD2 | NA | TRBJ2-1 | TRBV2
CASSLGRRSNEQFF | TGTGCCAGCAGCTTAGGTCGCCGGAGCAATGAGCAGTTCTTC | NA | NA | TRBJ2-1 | TRBV7-8
CASSSVRAEVSRRYF | TGTGCCAGCAGCTCAGTGAGGGCAGAAGTGAGTAGGCGGTATTTT | NA | NA | TRBJ2-3 | TRBV7-8
CASSLDVRDRGTEAFF | TGTGCCAGCAGCCTCGACGTCCGGGACAGGGGTACTGAAGCTTTCTTT | TRBD1 | once | TRBJ1-1 | TRBV11-3
CASRPLKEWEGYTF | TGTGCCAGCAGACCATTGAAAGAGTGGGAGGGCTACACCTTC | NA | NA | TRBJ1-2 | TRBV14
CASSSGTNTGELFF | TGTGCCAGCAGCAGCGGAACGAACACCGGGGAGCTGTTTTTT | NA | NA | TRBJ2-2 | TRBV5-6